The 4 T cell receptor beta chains presented below share a single source sample, sequenced in a study of human T cells and chemical hapten exposure (dated by TCRdb to the early 2020s). Libraries were built with RACE. The reads were generated on a NextSeq 500. TCRdb reprocessing: public reads trimmed at Q25 with fastp, clones called with MiXCR, in-frame beta chains kept. Rows with one shared CDR3 protein collapse into an entry with the most common genes and DNA. The sample table records around 150,000 distinct CDR3 sequences; about a quarter of these occur just once. The ten top clones hold under 2.5% of the sample. Taken with the paper, the label for time point translates to: patch test 3, about 24 weeks after DPC sensitization. The sample's treatment or condition label, in plain terms: therapeutic diphenylcyclopropenone sensitization with weekly scalp DPC. The sequencing here drew on whole blood, taken in connection with sensitization to the hapten diphenylcyclopropenone (DPC). These receptors all come from a woman under 30 with alopecia areata. Some clones in this sample may be carry-over from other donors' samples.

This clonotype has more than one count but fewer than ten. The V and J genes are TRBV18 and TRBJ2-3; 13 nucleotides match TRBD2. V lost 3 bases to trimming and J lost 6 bases; unmatched junction nucleotides: 6. Germline loops: CDR1 KGHSH, CDR2 LQKENI. The CDR3 is 16 amino acids. For the CDR3, the DNA is TGTGCCAGCTCACCGCGGACTAGCGGGAGTCCGGATACGCAGTATTTT. The encoded protein is CASSPRTSGSPDTQYF.

This chain links TRBV6-5 with TRBJ2-7, with no clear D. This CDR3 contains 15 residues. Germline CDR1 and CDR2: MNHEY and SVGAGI. V gave up 6 bases and J gave up 1 base, with 16 bases separating them. CDR3 DNA sequence: TGTGCCAGCAGATCCGAAGGGTTGGGGTCCTACGAGCAGTACTTC. Translating it yields CASRSEGLGSYEQYF.

This clonotype was counted a few times. This chain joins TRBV6-2 or TRBV6-3 and TRBJ2-1; 9 nucleotides match TRBD1. The CDR3 runs to 15 residues. The V and J ends lost 6 bases and 8 bases, in that order; junction bases with no gene match: 11. Per germline, CDR1 MNHEY and CDR2 SVGEGT. CDR3 residues: CASRPPRTGAYEQFF. CDR3 DNA sequence: TGTGCCAGCAGGCCCCCGCGGACAGGGGCTTATGAGCAGTTCTTC.

The CDR3, as DNA: TGTGCCAGCAGACGCGGGAGGGCCCTCTCCAATGAGCAGTTCTTC. Protein: CASRRGRALSNEQFF. The chain uses TRBV3-1 and TRBJ2-1, with 9 bases lining up with TRBD2. Germline CDR1 is LGHDT and CDR2 is YNNKEL (reference sequence). CDR3 length: 15 amino acids. With V trimmed by 6 bases and J by 6 bases, 9 bases remained unmatched.